These 14 T cell receptor beta chains came from one sample sequenced in a study of T cells after posttransplantation cyclophosphamide (dated by TCRdb to the mid-2010s). Libraries were built with the immunoSEQ multiplex PCR assay. This immuneACCESS table, as held by TCRdb, lists in-frame sequences with V and J called but not all clones. Of the missing ones, under half trace to an unresolved V gene in checked studies; the others have no known cause. Across this sample there are approximately 52,000 clones, with approximately 86% seen only once. The ten largest clones add up to around 2.8% of the sample. The sample was PBMCs. The receptors originated from a man aged 25 to 40 with a blood cancer, CMV-positive, and with a related stem cell donor.

The chain employs TRBV30 and TRBJ2-7; 7 nucleotides line up with TRBD1. This CDR3 has 15 amino acids. The V gene's germline CDR1 is GTSNPN and CDR2 SVGIG (reference sequence). Trimming at V came to 2 bases and at J to 2 bases, leaving 9 bases not matched to a gene. The CDR3 loop is CAWSPGTASTYEQYF. The CDR3 DNA reads TGTGCCTGGAGTCCGGGGACAGCGTCGACCTACGAGCAGTACTTC.

The V gene is TRBV28, the J gene TRBJ1-5; D might be TRBD1 (5 bases). The V gene's germline CDR1 is MDHEN and CDR2 SYDVKM. This CDR3 has 12 amino acids. Trimming removed 11 bases at V and 5 bases at J, with 13 bases between. The CDR3 loop is CASGSRDQPQHF. The CDR3 DNA is TGTGCCTCAGGGTCACGGGATCAGCCCCAGCATTTT.

The chain couples TRBV28 to TRBJ1-3; TRBD1 might be the D (6 bases). V was pared by 6 bases and J by 4 bases, with 10 bases between. Per the germline V gene, CDR1 is MDHEN and CDR2 is SYDVKM. CDR3 size: 13 residues. CDR3 nucleotides: TGTGCCAGCAGAACAGGGATCGGAAACACCATATATTTT. Translated, it gives CASRTGIGNTIYF. Full variable domain (missing parts from reference TRBV28 and TRBJ1-3): DVKVTQSSRYLVKRTGEKVFLECVQDMDHENMFWYRQDPGLGLRLIYFSYDVKMKEKGDIPEGYSVSREKKERFSLILESASTNQTSMYLCASRTGIGNTIYFGEGSWLTVV.

This rearrangement joins TRBV13 to TRBJ1-2; TRBD1 matches 9 bases. The CDR3 spans 17 residues. V gave up 3 bases and J gave up 7 bases; unmatched junction bases: 15. Germline V gene data show CDR1 as PRHDT and CDR2 as FYEKMQ (reference sequence). The CDR3 nucleotides read TGTGCCAGCAGCTTGGGGACAGGGACGGGCCGGGTCGGTGGCTACACCTTC. As protein: CASSLGTGTGRVGGYTF.

DNA for the CDR3: TGTGCCAGCAGCCAAGCAAATAGCGGGAGGGACGAGCAGTACTTC. Amino acid sequence: CASSQANSGRDEQYF. The chain links TRBV4-2 to TRBJ2-7, with 11 nucleotides matching TRBD2. The ends lost 1 base at V and 5 bases at J; junction bases unmatched: 4. CDR1 is LGHNA and CDR2 is YNFKEQ in the germline V gene. This CDR3 has 15 residues.

This chain connects TRBV18 to TRBJ1-2; D not certain. CDR1 is KGHSH, CDR2 LQKENI, per germline. V was pared by 0 bases and J by 8 bases, with 13 bases between. The CDR3 extends over 14 amino acids. As DNA, the CDR3 is TGTGCCAGCTCACCACCAATGGTGGTTCAGGGCTACACCTTC. This codes for CASSPPMVVQGYTF.

This clone is a singleton in its sample. This chain joins TRBV19 and TRBJ2-5, with D possibly being TRBD1 (6 bases). Trimming pared 9 bases from V and 2 bases from J, leaving 16 bases between. This CDR3 has 14 amino acids. Germline assignment: CDR1 LNHDA and CDR2 SQIVND (reference sequence). The CDR3 nucleotides read TGTGCCAGCACCGACAGGAGAGCGCAAGAGACCCAGTACTTC. Protein: CASTDRRAQETQYF.

The chain carries TRBV10-3 and TRBJ2-5; 7 nucleotides align to TRBD1. V gave up 2 bases and J gave up 4 bases; unmatched junction bases: 4. Germline CDR1 reads ENHRY; CDR2 reads SYGVKD. This CDR3 is 14 amino acids long. This CDR3 reads CAISEATGVETQYF. The CDR3, as DNA: TGTGCCATCAGTGAGGCCACAGGGGTAGAGACCCAGTACTTC.

This chain joins TRBV2 and TRBJ1-2; TRBD1 matches 11 bases. Germline V lookup: CDR1 SNHLY, CDR2 FYNNEI. This CDR3 is built from 14 residues. The trim removed 5 bases at V and 4 bases at J, leaving 3 bases unmatched. CDR3 bases: TGTGCCAGCAGTTGGGACAGGGGGTCCTATGGCTACACCTTC. As protein: CASSWDRGSYGYTF.

This chain uses TRBV9 with TRBJ2-4; 8 bases are shared with TRBD2. This CDR3 comprises 16 residues. V shed 4 bases, J shed 4 bases, and the junction held 10 bases outside the gene matches. CDR1 and CDR2 from the germline V gene are SGDLS and YYNGEE. The CDR3 region is CASSTPRAGAKNIQYF. The CDR3 nucleotides are TGTGCCAGCAGCACCCCACGAGCGGGAGCTAAAAACATTCAGTACTTC.

V gene TRBV14 combines with J gene TRBJ1-4; perhaps TRBD1 as D (6 bases). The germline V and J ends were trimmed by 9 bases and 8 bases, with 25 bases remaining between them. Germline CDR1 reads SGHDN; CDR2 reads FVKESK. This CDR3 is built from 16 residues. This CDR3 is CARGTGPEISLEKLFF. CDR3 sequence (DNA): TGTGCCAGGGGAACAGGGCCGGAGATATCCCTCGAAAAACTGTTTTTT.

This clone was detected only once. This chain connects TRBV19 to TRBJ2-7, with D possibly matching TRBD2 (5 bases). The CDR3 runs 15 residues. CDR1 and CDR2 (germline): LNHDA, SQIVND (reference sequence). V lost 5 bases and J 4 bases, leaving 18 bases between the germline ends. The CDR3 DNA follows: TGTGCCAGTAGTCCAAAGAGGGCGGTTGGGTACGAGCAGTACTTC. Translating it yields CASSPKRAVGYEQYF.

The chain combines TRBV7-2 with TRBJ2-7; the match to TRBD2 covers 8 bases. The CDR3 length is 14 residues. The germline CDR1 and CDR2 sequences are SGHTA and FQGNSA. The trim removed 6 bases at V and 9 bases at J, leaving 13 bases unmatched. CDR3 nucleotide sequence: TGTGCCAGCAGAATCTCTCCTGCGGGGGGACCGCAGTACTTC. This codes for CASRISPAGGPQYF.

The CDR3 reads CAWTVLNTGELFF. In DNA, the CDR3 is TGTGCCTGGACAGTGTTGAACACCGGGGAGCTGTTTTTT. This chain uses TRBV30 with TRBJ2-2; no clear D gene. This CDR3 has 13 amino acids. The germline CDR1 and CDR2 sequences are GTSNPN and SVGIG (reference sequence). Trimming shortened V by 4 bases and J by 1 base, and 7 bases separated the two germline ends.